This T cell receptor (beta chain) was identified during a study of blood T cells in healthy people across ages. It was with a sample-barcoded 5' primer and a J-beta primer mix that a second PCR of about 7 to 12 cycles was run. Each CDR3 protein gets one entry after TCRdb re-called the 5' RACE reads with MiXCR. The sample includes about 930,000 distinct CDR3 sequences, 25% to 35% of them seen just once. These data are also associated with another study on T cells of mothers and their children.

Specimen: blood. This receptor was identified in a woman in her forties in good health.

CDR3 sequence (DNA): TGCAGCGCCCCGTCTCTCGGGTGGGAGACCCAGTACTTC. It translates to CSAPSLGWETQYF. This sequence joins TRBV29-1 and TRBJ2-5; no definite D call. V lost 7 bases to trimming and J lost 5 bases, with 17 bases between them. From germline, CDR1 is SQVTM and CDR2 ANQGSEA. The CDR3 has 13 residues.